Shown below are 2 T cell receptor beta chains from a single sample sequenced in a study of shared clonotypes between healthy human individuals (dated by TCRdb to about 2020). Library preparation was by the immunoSEQ multiplex PCR assay. Not all clones reach the TCRdb copy of this immuneACCESS table, which keeps in-frame sequences only. Checked studies attribute under half of the gap to unresolved V genes and leave the rest unexplained. The sample contains fewer than 1.6 million clones, around 98.5% of them found a single time. The ten largest clones add up to around 0.33% of the sample. Sequenced sample: naive CD4+ T cells sorted from blood. The cell subset or site label here, explained by the study, means: CD45RA+ positively selected. The receptors shown here come from a young man in good health.

J is TRBJ2-7 and V is TRBV18; 10 nucleotides align to TRBD1. CDR1 KGHSH and CDR2 LQKENI come from the germline V gene. Losses at the gene ends were 5 bases for V and 1 base for J; bases not matched to a gene: 8. The CDR3 is 16 residues long. The CDR3 DNA is TGTGCCAGCTCAGCCGTTCGGACAGGGGGGTCCTACGAGCAGTACTTC. It specifies CASSAVRTGGSYEQYF. Supplemented by reference TRBV18 and TRBJ2-7, the full variable domain reads NAGVMQNPRHLVRRRGQEARLRCSPMKGHSHVYWYRQLPEEGLKFMVYLQKENIIDESGMPKERFSAEFPKEGPSILRIQQVVRGDSAAYFCASSAVRTGGSYEQYFGPGTRLTVT.

J is TRBJ2-1 and V is TRBV7-6; 10 bases are a match to TRBD2. With 1 base clipped from V and 7 bases from J, the junction kept 10 bases outside the gene matches. CDR3 length: 17 amino acids. CDR1 is SGHVS and CDR2 is FNYEAQ in the germline V gene. CDR3 sequence (DNA): TGTGCCAGCAGCTTAGGCCCGTTGGGAGCGGGAGGGAATGAGCAGTTCTTC. This codes for CASSLGPLGAGGNEQFF. Filled out from reference TRBV7-6 and TRBJ2-1, the complete variable domain reads GAGVSQSPRYKVTKRGQDVALRCDPISGHVSLYWYRQALGQGPEFLTYFNYEAQQDKSGLPNDRFSAERPEGSISTLTIQRTEQRDSAMYRCASSLGPLGAGGNEQFFGPGTRLTVL.